The 22 T cell receptor beta chains presented below share a single source sample, sequenced in a study of human T cells and chemical hapten exposure. Time point here: patch test 1, 2 weeks after DPC sensitization. Documented treatment: therapeutic diphenylcyclopropenone sensitization with weekly scalp DPC. TCRdb analysed the RACE reads with MiXCR anew, one entry per CDR3 protein. The table has 75,000 to 95,000 distinct CDR3 sequences, 12% seen once. The input for sequencing was whole blood, taken in connection with sensitization to the hapten diphenylcyclopropenone (DPC). The source of these receptors is a woman aged 55 to 70 with alopecia areata. Some clones in this sample may be carry-over from other donors' samples.

This clonotype was counted at least ten times. V usage is TRBV6-6 and J usage is TRBJ1-5; D ambiguous. Germline V gene data show CDR1 as MNHNY and CDR2 as SVGAGI (reference sequence). CDR3 length: 15 residues. With 0 bases removed from V and 0 bases from J, the gap between germline ends came to 6 bases. CDR3 in amino acids: CASSYSIGSNQPQHF. CDR3 DNA: TGTGCCAGCAGTTACTCGATTGGTAGCAATCAGCCCCAGCATTTT.

This clonotype was observed at least ten times. This chain connects TRBV10-3 to TRBJ2-6; no definite D call. Germline V CDR1 and CDR2: ENHRY, SYGVKD. The CDR3 consists of 15 residues. The V and J ends lost 4 bases and 6 bases respectively, with 13 bases between them. CDR3 in amino acids: CAISGGFVEANVLTF. CDR3 DNA sequence: TGTGCCATCAGTGGGGGTTTCGTTGAGGCCAACGTCCTGACTTTC.

V is TRBV29-1 and J is TRBJ2-7, with 7 positions matching TRBD1. Germline loops: CDR1 SQVTM, CDR2 ANQGSEA. The CDR3 has 13 residues. V dropped 5 bases and J dropped 2; count of bases not matched to a gene: 6. The CDR3 is CSVRAQGTYEQYF. The DNA of the CDR3 is TGCAGCGTTAGGGCACAGGGGACCTACGAGCAGTACTTC.

The sample holds a few counts of this clonotype. The chain couples TRBV12-3 or TRBV12-4 to TRBJ1-5; D remains ambiguous. Between the trimmed V and J ends, which lost 6 bases and 3 bases, there was a span of 9 bases. The CDR3 has 13 residues. The CDR3 nucleotides read TGTGCCAGCAGGGCATTCCCCAATCAGCCCCAGCATTTT. Translation: CASRAFPNQPQHF.

This rearrangement joins TRBV20-1 to TRBJ2-4; D possibly corresponds to TRBD1 (6 bases). V gave up 5 bases and J gave up 3 bases, with 14 bases separating them. This CDR3 spans 14 amino acids. Germline V lookup: CDR1 DFQATT, CDR2 SNEGSKA (reference sequence). The CDR3 DNA reads TGCAGTGCTGGGGCAGGGGTTGACAAAAACATTCAGTACTTC. Protein: CSAGAGVDKNIQYF.

This clonotype was recorded at least ten times. The chain employs TRBV5-1 and TRBJ1-2, with 10 bases fitting TRBD1. The length of the CDR3 is 17 residues. CDR1 and CDR2 (germline): SGHRS, YFSETQ. V was pared by 4 bases and J by 4 bases, with 13 bases of the junction left unmatched. CDR3 bases: TGCGCCAGCAGCGTACCACCGGGACAGGGGAGCGTCTATGGCTACACCTTC. Translation: CASSVPPGQGSVYGYTF.

Ten or more counts support this clonotype. The chain carries TRBV5-1 and TRBJ1-5; possible D gene TRBD1, 5 bases. In germline, CDR1 is SGHRS, CDR2 YFSETQ. Trimming removed 1 base from V and 1 base from J, with 9 bases in between. The CDR3 loop spans 15 amino acids. CDR3 sequence: CASSLSGESNQPQHF. The CDR3 nucleotides read TGCGCCAGCAGCTTGTCGGGGGAAAGCAATCAGCCCCAGCATTTT.

The V call is TRBV29-1, the J call TRBJ2-3; no clear D. The CDR3 spans 8 residues. The germline V gene has CDR1 SQVTM and CDR2 ANQGSEA. V lost 7 bases and J lost 8, with 4 bases in between. The CDR3 region has the DNA TGCAGCGCGAGTACGCAGTATTTT. It yields the protein CSASTQYF.

As for this clonotype: This may stem from a read error, because a much larger clone lies one nucleotide away. The chain's CDR3 is CSVPLTGRDNEQFF. The CDR3 DNA is TGCAGCGTCCCTTTGACAGGCAGAGACAATGAGCAGTTCTTC. The chain uses TRBV29-1 and TRBJ2-1; possibly TRBD1 for D (6 bases). Germline V gene lookup returns CDR1 SQVTM and CDR2 ANQGSEA. The V gene lost 6 bases and the J gene lost 5 bases, with 17 bases spanning the gap. The CDR3 contains 14 residues.

This clonotype has just a few counts. The chain recombines TRBV20-1 with TRBJ1-1; the D is unclear. Deletions cut 4 bases from V and 2 bases from J, with 8 bases between. Germline lookup yields CDR1 DFQATT and CDR2 SNEGSKA (reference sequence). The CDR3 loop spans 12 amino acids. The CDR3 DNA reads TGCAGTGCTAAGGCGGGAAACACTGAAGCTTTCTTT. Translated: CSAKAGNTEAFF.

This clonotype was detected a few times. The J gene is TRBJ2-1, the V gene TRBV12-5; no clear D. The CDR3 totals 12 residues. V was pared by 0 bases and J by 9 bases, with 6 bases between. Germline V lookup: CDR1 LGHNT, CDR2 FRNRAP. For the CDR3, the DNA is TGTGCTAGTGGTTTGGTGGCCGGTGAGCAGTTCTTC. Translation: CASGLVAGEQFF. Based on the CDR3 plus reference TRBV12-5 and TRBJ2-1, the full variable domain is DARVTQTPRHKVTEMGQEVTMRCQPILGHNTVFWYRQTMMQGLELLAYFRNRAPLDDSGMPKDRFSAEMPDATLATLKIQPSEPRDSAVYFCASGLVAGEQFFGPGTRLTVL.

CDR3: CASDGDSFATNEKLFF. The CDR3 DNA reads as TGTGCCTCCGATGGGGATTCCTTTGCAACTAATGAAAAACTGTTTTTT. The chain links TRBV11-3 to TRBJ1-4; D is undetermined. The CDR3 extends over 16 amino acids. Per the germline V gene, CDR1 is SGHNT and CDR2 is YENEEA. Trimming took 11 bases from V and 0 from J, leaving 19 bases between them.

The sample holds a few counts of this clonotype. V is TRBV11-1 and J is TRBJ2-5, with D possibly TRBD2 on 6 matching bases. The CDR3 is 15 residues long. V dropped 4 bases and J dropped 5 bases, with 17 bases sitting between them. Germline values: CDR1 SGHAT, CDR2 FQDESV (reference sequence). CDR3 bases: TGTGCCAGCAGCTCCGACGCGGGGAGATGGGAGACCCAGTACTTC. Protein sequence: CASSSDAGRWETQYF.

This clonotype was seen ten or more times. The rearrangement links TRBV2 to TRBJ2-3, with 9 bases lining up with TRBD2. This CDR3 has 15 amino acids. V shed 4 bases and J 2 bases; nucleotides not matched to a gene: 4. Germline values: CDR1 SNHLY, CDR2 FYNNEI. The CDR3 sequence is CASSATSGDTDTQYF. CDR3 coding DNA: TGTGCCAGCAGTGCGACTAGCGGCGACACAGATACGCAGTATTTT.

This chain joins TRBV9 and TRBJ1-1, with D unclear. Trimming shortened V by 0 bases and J by 1 base, and 13 bases separated the two germline ends. The V gene's germline CDR1 is SGDLS and CDR2 YYNGEE. This CDR3 has 16 residues. CDR3 nucleotides: TGTGCCAGCAGCGTAGGGGTTACGGCAGGGAACACTGAAGCTTTCTTT. Its protein product is CASSVGVTAGNTEAFF.

The V gene is TRBV18, the J gene TRBJ2-7; 7 nucleotides match TRBD1. The CDR3 runs 13 residues. J lost 3 bases, V lost 3 bases, and 2 bases had no gene match. Germline V lookup: CDR1 KGHSH, CDR2 LQKENI. CDR3 sequence: CASSPGQFYEQYF. CDR3 nucleotide sequence: TGTGCCAGCTCACCGGGACAGTTCTACGAGCAGTACTTC.

This clonotype was picked up many times. The genes are TRBV3-1 and TRBJ1-5; 11 nucleotides match TRBD1. CDR3 length: 16 amino acids. Germline V CDR1 and CDR2: LGHDT, YNNKEL (reference sequence). The trim removed 2 bases at V and 6 bases at J, leaving 6 bases unmatched. CDR3 DNA sequence: TGTGCCAGCAGCCAAACGGACAGGGGGCATCGTCAGCCCCAGCATTTT. Its protein product is CASSQTDRGHRQPQHF.

The J gene is TRBJ2-3, the V gene TRBV2; D remains unclear. From germline, CDR1 is SNHLY and CDR2 FYNNEI. The V end lost 4 bases, the J end lost 8 bases, and 7 bases lay between the germline ends. The CDR3 has 11 amino acids. The CDR3 DNA reads as TGTGCCAGCAGTGGGCTGCTTACGCAGTATTTT. It yields the protein CASSGLLTQYF.

There are many counts of this clonotype. The chain employs TRBV2 and TRBJ1-4; D possibly corresponds to TRBD1 (5 bases). The CDR3 sequence is 18 residues long. Trimming shortened V by 3 bases and J by 1 base, and 18 bases separated the two germline ends. Germline lookup yields CDR1 SNHLY and CDR2 FYNNEI. CDR3 in DNA: TGTGCCAGCAGTGACCCCAGGGCCTCCCGTGGAACTAATGAAAAACTGTTTTTT. This gives the protein CASSDPRASRGTNEKLFF.

The chain has TRBV12-2 and TRBJ1-3. TRBV12-2 is marked as a pseudogene. CDR3 length equals 16 residues. The CDR3 here is CASRPKKARAGNTIYF. Written as DNA, the CDR3 is TGTGCAAGTCGCCCAAAAAAGGCTCGAGCGGGAAACACCATATATTTT.

This chain joins TRBV5-5 and TRBJ2-7, with D hard to call. V lost 0 bases and J 2 bases, leaving 3 bases between the germline ends. The CDR3 is made up of 12 amino acids. Germline CDR1 SGHKS, CDR2 YYEKEE (reference sequence). The CDR3 region has the DNA TGTGCCAGCAGCTTGGGAACCTACGAGCAGTACTTC. As protein: CASSLGTYEQYF.

Many counts were recorded for this clonotype. The chain is built from TRBV11-2 and TRBJ2-5, with TRBD2 matching over 10 bases. V was clipped by 2 bases and J by 1 base; unmatched bases: 7. The germline CDR1 and CDR2 sequences are SGHAT and FQNNGV. The CDR3 contains 17 residues. The CDR3 reads CASSLFLAGAIQETQYF. CDR3 sequence (DNA): TGTGCCAGCAGCTTATTTCTAGCGGGGGCCATCCAAGAGACCCAGTACTTC.